Each of the 5 T cell receptor beta chains below was sequenced from the same sample in a study of shared clonotypes between healthy human individuals. This table comes from immunoSEQ multiplex PCR, and its TCRdb copy is limited to in-frame clones, with some not included. In the table there are about half a million clones, about 84% of which are singletons. What was sequenced was PBMCs. The origin of the receptors is a middle-aged woman in good health. Some clones in this sample may be carry-over from other donors' samples.

V gene TRBV11-2 combines with J gene TRBJ2-1; D is undetermined. With 3 bases removed from V and 5 bases from J, the gap between germline ends came to 5 bases. This CDR3 region has 12 residues. The germline CDR1 and CDR2 sequences are SGHAT and FQNNGV. CDR3 protein: CASSFYNNEQFF. Written as DNA, the CDR3 is TGTGCCAGCAGCTTCTATAACAATGAGCAGTTCTTC.

V usage is TRBV6-1 and J usage is TRBJ1-2; D gene ambiguous. The CDR3 spans 12 residues. With 6 bases removed from V and 4 bases from J, the gap between germline ends came to 9 bases. From germline, CDR1 is MNHNS and CDR2 SASEGT. The CDR3 nucleotides read TGTGCCAGCAGGGGCACGGTCTATGGCTACACCTTC. Amino acids: CASRGTVYGYTF.

The chain joins TRBV4-2 to TRBJ2-1; maybe TRBD2 (7 bases). The V and J ends lost 1 base and 8 bases respectively, with 30 bases between them. CDR3 length equals 20 residues. Germline V gene data show CDR1 as LGHNA and CDR2 as YNFKEQ. The CDR3: CASSQAGGLNRDWAVHEQFF. In nucleotides, the CDR3 is TGTGCCAGCAGCCAAGCGGGGGGCCTAAACCGGGACTGGGCGGTCCATGAGCAGTTCTTC.

There are many counts of this clone. Other DNA sequences from this sample encode an identical CDR3 as well. This chain links TRBV6-5 with TRBJ1-1; 8 bases agree with TRBD1. Looked up from germline, CDR1 is MNHEY and CDR2 is SVGAGI. There are 16 residues in the CDR3. V lost 2 bases and J lost 4; bases outside the gene matches: 9. The CDR3, as DNA: TGTGCCAGCAGTTACGTCCCTGACAGGGGCGGCACTGAAGCTTTCTTT. This sequence encodes CASSYVPDRGGTEAFF.

V and J are TRBV4-2 and TRBJ1-3, with D unresolved. Per the germline V gene, CDR1 is LGHNA and CDR2 is YNFKEQ. Trimming left V 0 bases short and J 0 bases short, with 6 bases between. The CDR3 loop spans 15 amino acids. CDR3 sequence (DNA): TGTGCCAGCAGCCAAGAGTGGGGCTCTGGAAACACCATATATTTT. Translation gives CASSQEWGSGNTIYF.